This TCR beta chain was identified during a study of CD4+ T cells in melanoma. General study findings and limits: In melanoma, neoantigen-specific CD4+ T cells reportedly differed in differentiation state.

TCRdb's table, derived via immunoSEQ multiplex PCR, lists solely in-frame clones and lacks some. The sample comprises tens of thousands of clones, roughly 69% of which are singletons, and roughly 4.9% rests with the top ten. Points on this clone: Its antigen is not known.

V lost 6 bases and J 3 bases, leaving 21 bases between the germline ends. The CDR3 spans 17 residues. The germline CDR1 and CDR2 sequences are MNHEY and SMNVEV (reference sequence). The chain is built from TRBV27 and TRBJ1-5; possibly TRBD1 for D (5 bases). The origin of this receptor is a human donor with melanoma. What was sequenced was tumor tissue. CDR3 in DNA: TGTGCCAGCAGCAATATAAGCATCACGGGGGTCAATCAGCCCCAGCATTTT. Translation: CASSNISITGVNQPQHF.